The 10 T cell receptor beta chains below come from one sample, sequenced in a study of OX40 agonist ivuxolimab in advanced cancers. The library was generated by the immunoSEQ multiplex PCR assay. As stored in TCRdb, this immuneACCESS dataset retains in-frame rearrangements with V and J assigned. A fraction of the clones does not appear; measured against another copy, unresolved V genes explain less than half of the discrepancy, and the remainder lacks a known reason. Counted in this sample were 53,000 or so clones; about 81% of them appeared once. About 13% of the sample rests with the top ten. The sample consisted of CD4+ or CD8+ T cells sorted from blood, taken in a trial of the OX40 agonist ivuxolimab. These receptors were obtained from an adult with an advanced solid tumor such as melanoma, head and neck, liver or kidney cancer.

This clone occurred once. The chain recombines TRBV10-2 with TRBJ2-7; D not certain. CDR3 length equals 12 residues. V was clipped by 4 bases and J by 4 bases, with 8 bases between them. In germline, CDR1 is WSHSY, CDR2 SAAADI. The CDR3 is CASSASEYEQYF. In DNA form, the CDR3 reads TGCGCCAGCAGTGCGAGTGAGTACGAGCAGTACTTC.

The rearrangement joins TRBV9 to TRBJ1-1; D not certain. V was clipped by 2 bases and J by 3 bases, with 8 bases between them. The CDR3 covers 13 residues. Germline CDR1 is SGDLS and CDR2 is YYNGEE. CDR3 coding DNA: TGTGCCAGCAGCGTCCAGGACTACACTGAAGCTTTCTTT. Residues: CASSVQDYTEAFF.

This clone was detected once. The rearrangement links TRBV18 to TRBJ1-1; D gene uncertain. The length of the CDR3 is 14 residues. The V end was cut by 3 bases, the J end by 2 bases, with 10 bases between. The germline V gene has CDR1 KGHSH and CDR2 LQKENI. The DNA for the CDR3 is TGTGCCAGCTCACCCGTCCAAGCTAACACTGAAGCTTTCTTT. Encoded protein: CASSPVQANTEAFF.

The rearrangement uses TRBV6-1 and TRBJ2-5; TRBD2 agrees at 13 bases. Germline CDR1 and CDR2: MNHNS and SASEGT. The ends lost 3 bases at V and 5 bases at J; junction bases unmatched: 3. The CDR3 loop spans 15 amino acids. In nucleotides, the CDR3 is TGTGCCAGCAGTGAGGGACTAGCGGGGTGGGAGACCCAGTACTTC. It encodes CASSEGLAGWETQYF.

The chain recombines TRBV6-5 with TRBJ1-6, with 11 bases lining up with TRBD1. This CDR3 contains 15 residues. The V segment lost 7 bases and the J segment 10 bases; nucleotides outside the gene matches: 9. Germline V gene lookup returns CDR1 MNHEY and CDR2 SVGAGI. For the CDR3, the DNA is TGTGCCAGCAACTCCCGGACAGGGGGCAAATCACCCCTCCACTTT. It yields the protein CASNSRTGGKSPLHF.

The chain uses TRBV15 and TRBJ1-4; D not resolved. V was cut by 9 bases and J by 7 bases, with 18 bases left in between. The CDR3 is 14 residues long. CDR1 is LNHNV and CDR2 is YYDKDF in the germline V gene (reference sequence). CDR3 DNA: TGTGCCACGACCAAGGACCCACGGGGTGAAAAACTGTTTTTT. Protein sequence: CATTKDPRGEKLFF. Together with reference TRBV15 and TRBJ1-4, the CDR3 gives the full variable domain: DAMVIQNPRYQVTQFGKPVTLSCSQTLNHNVMYWYQQKSSQAPKLLFHYYDKDFNNEADTPDNFQSRRPNTSFCFLDIRSPGLGDTAMYLCATTKDPRGEKLFFGSGTQLSVL.

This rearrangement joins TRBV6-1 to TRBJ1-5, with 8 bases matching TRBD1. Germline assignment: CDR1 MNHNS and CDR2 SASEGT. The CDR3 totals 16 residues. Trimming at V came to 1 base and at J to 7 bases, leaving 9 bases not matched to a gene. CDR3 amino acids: CASSEDLTGGPQPQHF. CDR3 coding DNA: TGTGCCAGCAGTGAAGATTTAACAGGGGGACCGCAGCCCCAGCATTTT.

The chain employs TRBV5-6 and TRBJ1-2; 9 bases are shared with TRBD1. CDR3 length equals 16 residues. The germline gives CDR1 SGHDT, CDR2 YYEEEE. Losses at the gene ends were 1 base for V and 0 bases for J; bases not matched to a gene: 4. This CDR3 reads CASSLWTGAANYGYTF. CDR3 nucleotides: TGTGCCAGCAGCTTGTGGACAGGGGCGGCTAACTATGGCTACACCTTC.

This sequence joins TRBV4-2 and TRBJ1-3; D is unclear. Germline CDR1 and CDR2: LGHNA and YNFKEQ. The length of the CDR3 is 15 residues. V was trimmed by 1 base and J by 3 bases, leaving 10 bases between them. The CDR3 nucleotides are TGTGCCAGCAGCCAAGGGGAGGCTCTTGGAAACACCATATATTTT. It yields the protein CASSQGEALGNTIYF.

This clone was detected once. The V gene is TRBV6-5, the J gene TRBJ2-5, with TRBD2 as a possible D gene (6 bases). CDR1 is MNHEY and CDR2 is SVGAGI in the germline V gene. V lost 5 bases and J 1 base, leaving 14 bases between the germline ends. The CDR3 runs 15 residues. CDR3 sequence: CASSPRAGSQETQYF. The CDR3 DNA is TGTGCCAGCAGTCCAAGGGCGGGATCCCAAGAGACCCAGTACTTC.